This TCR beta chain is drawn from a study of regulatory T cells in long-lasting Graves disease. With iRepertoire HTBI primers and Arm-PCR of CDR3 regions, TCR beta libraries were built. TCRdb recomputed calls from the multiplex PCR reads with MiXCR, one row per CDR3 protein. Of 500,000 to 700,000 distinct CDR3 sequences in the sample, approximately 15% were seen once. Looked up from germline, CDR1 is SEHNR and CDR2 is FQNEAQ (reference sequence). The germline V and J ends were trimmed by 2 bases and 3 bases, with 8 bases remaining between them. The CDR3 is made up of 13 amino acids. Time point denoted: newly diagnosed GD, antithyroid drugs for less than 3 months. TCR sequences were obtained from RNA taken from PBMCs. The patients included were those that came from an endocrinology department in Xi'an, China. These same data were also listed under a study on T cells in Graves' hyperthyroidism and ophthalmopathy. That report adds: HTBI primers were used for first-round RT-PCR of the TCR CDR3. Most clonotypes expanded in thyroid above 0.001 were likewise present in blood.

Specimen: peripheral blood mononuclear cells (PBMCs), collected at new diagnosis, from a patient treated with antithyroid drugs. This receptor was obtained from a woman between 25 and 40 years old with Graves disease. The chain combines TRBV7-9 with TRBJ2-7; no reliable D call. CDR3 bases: TGTGCCAGCAGCTTACCAAGCCTCTACGAGCAGTACTTC. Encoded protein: CASSLPSLYEQYF.